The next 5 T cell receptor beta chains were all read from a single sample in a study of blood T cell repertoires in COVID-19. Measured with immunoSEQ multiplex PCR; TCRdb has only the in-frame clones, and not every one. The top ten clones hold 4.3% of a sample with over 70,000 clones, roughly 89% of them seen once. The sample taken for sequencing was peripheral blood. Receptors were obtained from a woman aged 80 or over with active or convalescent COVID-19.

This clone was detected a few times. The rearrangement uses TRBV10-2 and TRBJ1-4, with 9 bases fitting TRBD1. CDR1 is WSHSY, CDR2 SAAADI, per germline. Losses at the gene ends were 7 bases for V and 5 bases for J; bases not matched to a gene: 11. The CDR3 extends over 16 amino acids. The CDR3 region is CASTQLAGTGNEKLFF. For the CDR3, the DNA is TGCGCCAGCACTCAACTTGCCGGGACAGGGAATGAAAAACTGTTTTTT.

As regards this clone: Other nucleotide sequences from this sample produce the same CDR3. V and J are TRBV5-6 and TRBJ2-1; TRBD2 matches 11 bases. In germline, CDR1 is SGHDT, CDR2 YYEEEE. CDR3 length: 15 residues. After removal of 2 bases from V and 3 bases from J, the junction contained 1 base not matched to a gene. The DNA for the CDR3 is TGTGCCAGCAGCTTCGGGACTAGCGGCTACAATGAGCAGTTCTTC. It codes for CASSFGTSGYNEQFF.

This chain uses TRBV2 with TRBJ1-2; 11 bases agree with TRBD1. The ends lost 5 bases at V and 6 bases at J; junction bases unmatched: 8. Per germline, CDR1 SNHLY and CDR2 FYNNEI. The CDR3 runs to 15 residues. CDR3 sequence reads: CASSIQGQGVDGYTF. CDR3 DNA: TGTGCCAGCAGTATCCAGGGACAGGGGGTAGATGGCTACACCTTC.

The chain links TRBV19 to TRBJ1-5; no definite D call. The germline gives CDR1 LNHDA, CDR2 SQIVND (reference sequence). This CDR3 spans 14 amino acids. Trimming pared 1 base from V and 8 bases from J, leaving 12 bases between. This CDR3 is CASSIVGGREPQHF. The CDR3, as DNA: TGTGCCAGTAGTATAGTTGGAGGTAGGGAGCCCCAGCATTTT.

CDR3 sequence: CASSIILVDYGYTF. Here the CDR3 DNA reads TGTGCCAGTAGTATTATACTGGTGGACTATGGCTACACCTTC. This chain joins TRBV19 and TRBJ1-2; D unresolved. V was cut by 3 bases and J by 3 bases, with 11 bases left in between. This CDR3 has 14 residues. The germline gives CDR1 LNHDA, CDR2 SQIVND (reference sequence).